This T cell receptor (beta chain) was captured by sequencing in a study of PD-L1 blockade in urothelial cancer. For the study at large: Of roughly 31 patients, about two dozen were males with bladder-origin urothelial cancer. Typically, measured as a median, blood samples had 150,000 or so T cells.

There are 14 residues in the CDR3. Germline values: CDR1 MNHEY, CDR2 SVGAGI. The V end was cut by 5 bases, the J end by 6 bases, with 11 bases between. There are a few counts of this clone. The method was immunoSEQ multiplex PCR; TCRdb's version includes in-frame clones alone and lacks a portion of them. This table has approximately 52,000 clones, 70% to 80% appearing once. This specimen consisted of PBMCs, obtained around atezolizumab (anti-PD-L1) treatment. The chain links TRBV6-5 to TRBJ1-6; no clear D gene. The TCR originated in a man between 70 and 80 years old with urothelial cancer. The CDR3 reads CASSRGESNSPLHF. The DNA for the CDR3 is TGTGCCAGCAGTCGCGGGGAGAGTAATTCACCCCTCCACTTT.